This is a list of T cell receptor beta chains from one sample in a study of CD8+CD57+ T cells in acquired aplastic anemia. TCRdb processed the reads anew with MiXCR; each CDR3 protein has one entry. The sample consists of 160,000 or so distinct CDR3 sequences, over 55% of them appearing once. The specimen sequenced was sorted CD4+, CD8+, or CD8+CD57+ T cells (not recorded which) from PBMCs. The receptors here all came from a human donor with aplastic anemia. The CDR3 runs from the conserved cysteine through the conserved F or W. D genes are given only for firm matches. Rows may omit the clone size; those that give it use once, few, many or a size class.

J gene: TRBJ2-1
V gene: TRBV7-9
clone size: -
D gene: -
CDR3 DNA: TGTGCCAGCAGCTCCGGACGGAACAATGAGCAGTTCTTC
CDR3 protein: CASSSGRNNEQFF

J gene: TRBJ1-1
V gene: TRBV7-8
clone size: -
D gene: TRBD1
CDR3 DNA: TGTGCCAGCAGGCCAGGGTTTGCCGGGACAGCCACCAGCGGAGCTTTCTTT
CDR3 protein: CASRPGFAGTATSGAFF

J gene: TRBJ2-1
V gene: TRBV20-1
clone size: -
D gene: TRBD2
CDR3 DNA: TGCAGTGCTAGGCCTAGCGGGTCTCTTGAGCAGTTCTTC
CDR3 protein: CSARPSGSLEQFF

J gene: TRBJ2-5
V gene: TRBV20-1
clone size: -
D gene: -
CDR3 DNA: TGCAGTGCTAGAGATTTGCCTAGTCTCGAGACCCAGTACTTC
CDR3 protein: CSARDLPSLETQYF

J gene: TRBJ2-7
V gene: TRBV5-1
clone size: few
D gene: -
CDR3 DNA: TGTGCCAGCAGCTCGGTGGGCGAGCAGTACTTC
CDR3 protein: CASSSVGEQYF

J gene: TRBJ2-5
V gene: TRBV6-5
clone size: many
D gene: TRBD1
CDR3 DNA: TGTGCCAGCAGTTCCTCGGGATGGGACAGGGGCGCGGAGACCCAGTACTTC
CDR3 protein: CASSSSGWDRGAETQYF

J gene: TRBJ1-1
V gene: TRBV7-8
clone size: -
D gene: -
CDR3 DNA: TGTGCCAGCAGCTTACGTCCGTCAGGACGGATGAACACTGAAGCTTTCTTT
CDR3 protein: CASSLRPSGRMNTEAFF

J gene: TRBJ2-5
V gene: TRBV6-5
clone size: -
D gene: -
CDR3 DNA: TGTGCCAGCAGTCGACAGCGCCAAGAGACCCAGTACTTC
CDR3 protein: CASSRQRQETQYF

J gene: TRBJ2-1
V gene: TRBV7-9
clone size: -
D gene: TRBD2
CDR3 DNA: TGTGCCAGCAGCACCCCGCGCGGGGGGGCCCTCTTGCTTACCGATGAGCAGTTCTTC
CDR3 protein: CASSTPRGGALLLTDEQFF

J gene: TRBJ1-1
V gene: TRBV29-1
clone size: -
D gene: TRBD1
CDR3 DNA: TGCAGCGCAGAAACAGGGGGGCGAGCTTTCTTT
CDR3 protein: CSAETGGRAFF

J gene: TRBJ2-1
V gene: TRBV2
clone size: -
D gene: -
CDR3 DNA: TGTGCCAGGAACCTCCTAGCTAATGAGCAGTTCTTC
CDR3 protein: CARNLLANEQFF

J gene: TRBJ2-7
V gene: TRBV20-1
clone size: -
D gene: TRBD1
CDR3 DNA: TGCAGTGCTACCGGGACAGGGCTGGGTTACGAGCAGTACTTC
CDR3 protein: CSATGTGLGYEQYF

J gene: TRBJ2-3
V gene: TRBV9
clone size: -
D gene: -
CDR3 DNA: TGTGCCAGCAGCGTAGGGACCACCCGCACAGATACGCAGTATTTT
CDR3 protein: CASSVGTTRTDTQYF

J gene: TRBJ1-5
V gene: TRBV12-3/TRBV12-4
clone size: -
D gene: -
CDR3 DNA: TGTGCCAGCTCCCGGGACACAGGGAAGGCTCAGCCCCAGCATTTT
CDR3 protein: CASSRDTGKAQPQHF

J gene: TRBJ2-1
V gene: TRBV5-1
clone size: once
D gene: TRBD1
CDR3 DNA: TGCGCCAGCCGACTTGGGACAGCGGACAATGAGCAGTTCTTC
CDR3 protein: CASRLGTADNEQFF

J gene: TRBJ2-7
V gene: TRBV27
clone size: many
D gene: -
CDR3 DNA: TGTGCCAGCAGTTTTGGAGGGTATAGGAGCTACGAGCAGTACTTC
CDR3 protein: CASSFGGYRSYEQYF

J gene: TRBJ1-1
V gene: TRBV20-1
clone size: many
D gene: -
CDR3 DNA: TGCAGTGCTAGAGTCCTCTCGGACACTGAAGCTTTCTTT
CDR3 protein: CSARVLSDTEAFF

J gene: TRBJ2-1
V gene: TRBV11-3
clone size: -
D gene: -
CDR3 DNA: TGTGCCAGCAGCTTGGAATTGTTGGACAATGAGCAGTTCTTC
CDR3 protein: CASSLELLDNEQFF

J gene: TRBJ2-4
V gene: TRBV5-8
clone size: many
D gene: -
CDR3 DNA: TGTGCCAGCAGCTGGGGGTTGCTACTCGAGGACTTC
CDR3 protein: CASSWGLLLEDF

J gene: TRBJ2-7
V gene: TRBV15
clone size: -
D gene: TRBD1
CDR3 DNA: TGTGCCACCAGCAGCGGGACAAGGGGGCTCTACGAGCAGTACTTC
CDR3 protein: CATSSGTRGLYEQYF

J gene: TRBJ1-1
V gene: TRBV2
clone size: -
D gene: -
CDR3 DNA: TGTGCCAGCGTGAGGGGTGAGAACACTGAAGCTTTCTTT
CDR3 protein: CASVRGENTEAFF

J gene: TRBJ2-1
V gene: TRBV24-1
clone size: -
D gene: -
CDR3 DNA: TGTGCCACCAGTGATTTTGGGCAGGGCGGGAACAATGAGCAGTTCTTC
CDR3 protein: CATSDFGQGGNNEQFF